This entry concerns a single T cell receptor beta chain. No antigen is known for it. This entry belongs to a study of PD-L1 blockade in urothelial cancer. On the study more broadly: Prior chemotherapy regimens per patient numbered 0 to 3. A median blood sample held roughly 150,000 T cells and tens of thousands of unique TCRs. Study results and caveats: Blood clones associated with the tumor expanded more at 3 weeks in durable-benefit patients.

This CDR3 comprises 15 residues. Trimming cost V 1 base and J 0 bases; bases outside gene matches: 1. CDR1 SGHNT and CDR2 YENEEA come from the germline V gene. Added to each PCR by spiking were synthetic TCR analog templates. Assay: immunoSEQ multiplex PCR; the TCRdb copy retains only in-frame clones and omits some. Of about 130,000 clones listed, about 88% are singletons. Indicated time point: pretreatment peripheral blood. The receptor was derived from a man aged 45-65 years with urothelial cancer. The chain recombines TRBV11-3 with TRBJ2-3; 7 nucleotides line up with TRBD2. The source material was PBMCs, sampled around atezolizumab (anti-PD-L1) treatment. Here the CDR3 reads CASSLGAGSTDTQYF. In DNA form, the CDR3 reads TGTGCCAGCAGCTTAGGAGCGGGGAGCACAGATACGCAGTATTTT.